One sample yielded the 12 T cell receptor beta chains listed below, sequenced in a study of blood T cell repertoires in COVID-19. The method was immunoSEQ multiplex PCR; TCRdb's version includes in-frame clones alone and lacks a portion of them. In the table there are about 340,000 clones, around 88% of which are singletons. Specimen: peripheral blood. All receptors derive from a man under 40 with active or convalescent COVID-19.

The V call is TRBV28, the J call TRBJ2-7; 10 nucleotides align to TRBD1. This CDR3 is 16 amino acids long. V lost 5 bases and J lost 1; bases outside the gene matches: 8. Germline V CDR1 and CDR2: MDHEN, SYDVKM. Here the CDR3 DNA reads TGTGCCAGCAGTCGAGTCCGGACAGGGGGTTCCTACGAGCAGTACTTC. Its protein product is CASSRVRTGGSYEQYF.

The V call is TRBV4-2, the J call TRBJ1-6; a weak D match, TRBD1 (5 bases). CDR3 size: 13 residues. CDR1 and CDR2 from the germline V gene are LGHNA and YNFKEQ. V was cut by 4 bases and J by 12 bases, with 13 bases left in between. CDR3 in DNA: TGTGCCAGCAGCCCCCAGGGCTGGGGACCCCTCCACTTT. It encodes CASSPQGWGPLHF.

V and J are TRBV10-2 and TRBJ2-7; the match to TRBD2 covers 9 bases. CDR3 length: 14 residues. Germline-derived CDR1 and CDR2 are WSHSY and SAAADI. With 5 bases clipped from V and 2 bases from J, the junction kept 4 bases outside the gene matches. The CDR3 coding sequence is TGCGCCAGCAGTTTGACTAGCGGAACCTACGAGCAGTACTTC. Translation: CASSLTSGTYEQYF.

This clone came up many times. V and J are TRBV6-5 and TRBJ2-7, with a possible D match to TRBD1 (5 bases). CDR3 length equals 14 residues. Germline V CDR1 and CDR2: MNHEY, SVGAGI. V lost 3 bases and J lost 2, with 11 bases in between. CDR3 loop: CASSYSYRTYEQYF. The DNA of the CDR3 is TGTGCCAGCAGTTATTCCTACAGGACCTACGAGCAGTACTTC.

The table lists this clone with a count of one. The chain carries TRBV2 and TRBJ2-7, with TRBD2 matching over 7 bases. Germline V gene data show CDR1 as SNHLY and CDR2 as FYNNEI. The CDR3 length is 13 residues. After removal of 3 bases from V and 2 bases from J, the junction contained 1 base not matched to a gene. The CDR3 loop is CASSEGLTYEQYF. CDR3 DNA sequence: TGTGCCAGCAGTGAGGGACTAACCTACGAGCAGTACTTC.

V and J are TRBV10-2 and TRBJ1-5, with D possibly matching TRBD1 (5 bases). CDR1 is WSHSY and CDR2 is SAAADI in the germline V gene. Trimming pared 6 bases from V and 4 bases from J, leaving 10 bases between. CDR3 length: 13 residues. CDR3 in amino acids: CASRKNRNQPQHF. Written as DNA, the CDR3 is TGCGCCAGCAGGAAAAACAGGAATCAGCCCCAGCATTTT.

J is TRBJ2-7 and V is TRBV24-1; TRBD1 matches at 9 bases. The CDR3 totals 16 residues. J lost 3 bases, V lost 5 bases, and 10 bases had no gene match. Germline CDR1 reads KGHDR; CDR2 reads SFDVKD. Written as DNA, the CDR3 is TGTGCCACCAGTGGAGGGCCCGGGACAGGGAACTACGAGCAGTACTTC. This sequence encodes CATSGGPGTGNYEQYF.

This clone occurred once. The J gene is TRBJ2-7, the V gene TRBV18; 7 bases line up with TRBD1. From germline, CDR1 is KGHSH and CDR2 LQKENI. CDR3 size: 14 residues. V shed 6 bases, J shed 2 bases, and the junction held 7 bases outside the gene matches. Written as DNA, the CDR3 is TGTGCCAGCTCTCCCCGACAGGGCCCCTACGAGCAGTACTTC. This translates into CASSPRQGPYEQYF.

The V and J genes are TRBV30 and TRBJ2-7; D might be TRBD1 (5 bases). CDR3 size: 14 residues. Deletions cut 0 bases from V and 3 bases from J, with 12 bases between. Per the germline V gene, CDR1 is GTSNPN and CDR2 is SVGIG (reference sequence). CDR3 in amino acids: CAWSVGERGYEQYF. Here the CDR3 DNA reads TGTGCCTGGAGTGTAGGGGAAAGGGGCTACGAGCAGTACTTC.

This chain connects TRBV5-6 to TRBJ2-1; TRBD2 matches 8 bases. The germline V gene encodes CDR1 SGHDT and CDR2 YYEEEE. The CDR3 has 14 residues. The junction had 3 bases not matched to a gene; V was cut back by 5 bases and J by 2 bases. DNA of the CDR3: TGTGCCAGCAGTTTAGCGGGGCCCTACAATGAGCAGTTCTTC. It is translated as CASSLAGPYNEQFF.

The chain is built from TRBV6-5 and TRBJ2-1; D possibly corresponds to TRBD2 (6 bases). With 6 bases removed from V and 3 bases from J, the gap between germline ends came to 9 bases. The CDR3 runs 13 residues. Germline assignment: CDR1 MNHEY and CDR2 SVGAGI. DNA of the CDR3: TGTGCCAGCAGGGGGGACTTCTACAATGAGCAGTTCTTC. It specifies CASRGDFYNEQFF.

The V and J genes are TRBV5-4 and TRBJ1-6, with no clear D. The germline V gene encodes CDR1 SGHNT and CDR2 YYREEE (reference sequence). V was clipped by 3 bases and J by 0 bases, with 7 bases between them. The CDR3 spans 15 residues. CDR3 DNA: TGTGCCAGCAGCTCCGCGAGCTCCTATAATTCACCCCTCCACTTT. Residues: CASSSASSYNSPLHF.